A single sample gave rise to the 4 T cell receptor beta chains below, sequenced in a study of CD8 T cells in ankylosing spondylitis. TCRdb redid the calling of the 5' RACE reads with MiXCR, one entry per CDR3 protein. Of approximately 540,000 distinct CDR3 sequences listed, about 13% were seen once; the top ten hold about 6.8%. Their antigens remain unidentified. Study-wide points: Blood from ankylosing spondylitis patients appeared to carry a characteristic roughly 8-variant TCR beta motif.

Sequencing was done on a sample of blood, either unsorted or a sorted T cell fraction (not recorded which). The receptor set was obtained from a male donor with ankylosing spondylitis.

V and J are TRBV20-1 and TRBJ2-5; D may be TRBD1 or TRBD2 (5 bases each). V was shortened by 6 bases and J by 6 bases, with 20 bases between the two germline ends. CDR3 length: 14 residues. Germline CDR1 DFQATT, CDR2 SNEGSKA (reference sequence). In nucleotides, the CDR3 is TGCAGTGCCCGGGGTAGCGAGGGGCTGCAGACCCAGTACTTC. It encodes CSARGSEGLQTQYF.

The chain is built from TRBV11-2 and TRBJ2-5; the D is unclear. This CDR3 contains 15 residues. With 1 base removed from V and 4 bases from J, the gap between germline ends came to 13 bases. Germline CDR1 reads SGHAT; CDR2 reads FQNNGV. The chain's CDR3 is CASSLVPDLGETQYF. In DNA form, the CDR3 reads TGTGCCAGCAGCTTAGTCCCGGACCTTGGAGAGACCCAGTACTTC.

The sample holds a few counts of this clonotype. The chain carries TRBV5-1 and TRBJ1-1, with D unclear. Germline V CDR1 and CDR2: SGHRS, YFSETQ. The CDR3 is 16 amino acids. The ends were cut back, 1 base at V and 2 bases at J, with 15 bases in the middle. The CDR3 loop is CASSLSRAPINTEAFF. In DNA form, the CDR3 reads TGCGCCAGCAGCTTGAGTCGGGCGCCCATCAACACTGAAGCTTTCTTT.

A note on this clonotype: This sequence is one base from a far larger clone and is likely a read error. The chain couples TRBV12-3 or TRBV12-4 to TRBJ2-1, with TRBD1 matching over 8 bases. This CDR3 is 15 amino acids long. CDR3 bases: TGTGCCAGCAGTCTCTCAGGGGGCTCCTACAATGAGCTGTTCTTC. Residues: CASSLSGGSYNELFF.